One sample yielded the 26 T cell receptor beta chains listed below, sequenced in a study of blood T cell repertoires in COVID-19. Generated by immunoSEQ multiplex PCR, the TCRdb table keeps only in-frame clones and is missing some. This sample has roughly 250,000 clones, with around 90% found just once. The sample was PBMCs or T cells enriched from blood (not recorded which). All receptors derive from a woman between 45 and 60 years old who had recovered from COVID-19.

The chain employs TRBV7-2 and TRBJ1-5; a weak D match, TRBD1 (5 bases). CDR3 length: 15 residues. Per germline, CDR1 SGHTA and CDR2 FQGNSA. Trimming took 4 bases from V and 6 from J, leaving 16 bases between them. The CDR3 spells CASSSGAGRVQPQHF. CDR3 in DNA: TGTGCCAGCAGCTCAGGAGCAGGGCGTGTTCAGCCCCAGCATTTT. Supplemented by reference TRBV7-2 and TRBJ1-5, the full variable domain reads GAGVSQSPSNKVTEKGKDVELRCDPISGHTALYWYRQSLGQGLEFLIYFQGNSAPDKSGLPSDRFSAERTGGSVSTLTIQRTQQEDSAVYLCASSSGAGRVQPQHFGDGTRLSIL.

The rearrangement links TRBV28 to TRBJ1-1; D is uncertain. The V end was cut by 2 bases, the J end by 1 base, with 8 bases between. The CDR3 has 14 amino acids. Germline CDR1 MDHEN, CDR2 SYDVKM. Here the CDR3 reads CASSLQHTNTEAFF. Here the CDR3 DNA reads TGTGCCAGCAGTTTACAACATACGAACACTGAAGCTTTCTTT.

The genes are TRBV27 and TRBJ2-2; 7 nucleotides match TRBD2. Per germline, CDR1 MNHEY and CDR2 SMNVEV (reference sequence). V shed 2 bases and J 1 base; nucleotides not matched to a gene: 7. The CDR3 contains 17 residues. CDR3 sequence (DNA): TGTGCCAGCAGTTTACGGGCTAGCGGCAGGAACACCGGGGAGCTGTTTTTT. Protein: CASSLRASGRNTGELFF.

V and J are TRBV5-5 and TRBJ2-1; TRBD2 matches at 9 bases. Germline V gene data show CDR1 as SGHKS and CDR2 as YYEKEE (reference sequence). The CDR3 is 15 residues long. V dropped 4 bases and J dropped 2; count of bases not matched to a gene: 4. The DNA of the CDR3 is TGTGCCAGCAGCCCTCTAGCGGGACCCTACAATGAGCAGTTCTTC. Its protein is CASSPLAGPYNEQFF. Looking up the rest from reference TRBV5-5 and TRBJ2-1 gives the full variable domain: DAGVTQSPTHLIKTRGQQVTLRCSPISGHKSVSWYQQVLGQGPQFIFQYYEKEERGRGNFPDRFSARQFPNYSSELNVNALLLGDSALYLCASSPLAGPYNEQFFGPGTRLTVL.

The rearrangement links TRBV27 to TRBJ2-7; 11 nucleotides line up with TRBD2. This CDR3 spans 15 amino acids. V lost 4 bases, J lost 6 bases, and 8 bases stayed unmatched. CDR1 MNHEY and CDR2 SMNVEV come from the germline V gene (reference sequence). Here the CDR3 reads CASSSPSGRIGEQYF. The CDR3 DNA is TGTGCCAGCAGTTCCCCTAGCGGGAGGATTGGCGAGCAGTACTTC.

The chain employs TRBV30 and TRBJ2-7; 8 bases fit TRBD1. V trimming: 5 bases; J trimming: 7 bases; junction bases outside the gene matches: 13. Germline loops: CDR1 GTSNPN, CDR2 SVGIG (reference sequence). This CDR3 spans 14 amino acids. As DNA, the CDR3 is TGTGCCTGGGGGACCCCGGGACAGGTCACGGAGCAGTACTTC. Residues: CAWGTPGQVTEQYF.

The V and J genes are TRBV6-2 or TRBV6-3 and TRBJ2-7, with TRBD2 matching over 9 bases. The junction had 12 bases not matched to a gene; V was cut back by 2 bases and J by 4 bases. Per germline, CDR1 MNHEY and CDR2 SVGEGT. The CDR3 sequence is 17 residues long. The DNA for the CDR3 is TGTGCCAGCAGTTACAGTCTAGCGGGGTCCGTGGGGTACGAGCAGTACTTC. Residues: CASSYSLAGSVGYEQYF.

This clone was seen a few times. CDR3 loop: CASSYSRQAVTEAFF. CDR3 sequence (DNA): TGTGCCAGCAGTTATTCTCGACAGGCCGTAACTGAAGCTTTCTTT. This rearrangement joins TRBV6-2 or TRBV6-3 to TRBJ1-1; TRBD1 might be the D (6 bases). Germline-derived CDR1 and CDR2 are MNHEY and SVGEGT. V lost 3 bases to trimming and J lost 5 bases, with 16 bases between them. CDR3 length: 15 amino acids.

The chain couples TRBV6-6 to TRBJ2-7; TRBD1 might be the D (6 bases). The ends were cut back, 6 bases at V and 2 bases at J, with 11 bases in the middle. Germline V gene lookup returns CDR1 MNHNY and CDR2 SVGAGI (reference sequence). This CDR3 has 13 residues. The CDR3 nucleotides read TGTGCCAGCAGAACCGACAGGACCTACGAGCAGTACTTC. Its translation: CASRTDRTYEQYF.

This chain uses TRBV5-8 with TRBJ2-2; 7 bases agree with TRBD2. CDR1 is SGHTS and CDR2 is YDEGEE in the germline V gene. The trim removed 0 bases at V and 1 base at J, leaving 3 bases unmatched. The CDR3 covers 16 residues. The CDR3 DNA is TGTGCCAGCAGCTTGGGGCTAGCGGTGAACACCGGGGAGCTGTTTTTT. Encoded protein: CASSLGLAVNTGELFF.

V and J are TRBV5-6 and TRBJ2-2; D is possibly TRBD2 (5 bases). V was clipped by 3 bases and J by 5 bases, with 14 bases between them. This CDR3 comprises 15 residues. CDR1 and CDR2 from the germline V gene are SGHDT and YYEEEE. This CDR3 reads CASSSGLYATGELFF. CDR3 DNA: TGTGCCAGCAGCTCCGGACTTTATGCAACCGGGGAGCTGTTTTTT.

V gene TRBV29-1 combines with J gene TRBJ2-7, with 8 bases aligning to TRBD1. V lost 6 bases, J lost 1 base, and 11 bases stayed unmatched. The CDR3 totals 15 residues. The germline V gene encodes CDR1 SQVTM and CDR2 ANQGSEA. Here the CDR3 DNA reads TGCAGCGTGGGGCGGGACAGGTCGGTTTCCTACGAGCAGTACTTC. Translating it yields CSVGRDRSVSYEQYF.

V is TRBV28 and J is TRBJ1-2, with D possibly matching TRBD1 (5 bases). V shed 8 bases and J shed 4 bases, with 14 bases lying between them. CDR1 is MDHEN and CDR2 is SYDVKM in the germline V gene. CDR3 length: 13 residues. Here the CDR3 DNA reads TGTGCCAGCCTTGAGGACACTTTCTATGGCTACACCTTC. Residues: CASLEDTFYGYTF.

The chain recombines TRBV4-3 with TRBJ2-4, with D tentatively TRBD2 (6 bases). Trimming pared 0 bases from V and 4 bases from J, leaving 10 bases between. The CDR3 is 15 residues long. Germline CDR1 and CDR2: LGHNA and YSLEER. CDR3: CASSQDGGTKNIQYF. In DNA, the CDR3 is TGCGCCAGCAGCCAAGATGGGGGGACTAAAAACATTCAGTACTTC.

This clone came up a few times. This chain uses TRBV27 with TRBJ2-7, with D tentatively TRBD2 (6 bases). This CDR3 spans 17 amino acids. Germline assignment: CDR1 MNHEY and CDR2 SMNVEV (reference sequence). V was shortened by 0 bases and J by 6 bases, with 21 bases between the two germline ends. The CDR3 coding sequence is TGTGCCAGCAGTTTATCTCTTACCGGGACTGGGAGACCCGAGCAGTACTTC. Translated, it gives CASSLSLTGTGRPEQYF.

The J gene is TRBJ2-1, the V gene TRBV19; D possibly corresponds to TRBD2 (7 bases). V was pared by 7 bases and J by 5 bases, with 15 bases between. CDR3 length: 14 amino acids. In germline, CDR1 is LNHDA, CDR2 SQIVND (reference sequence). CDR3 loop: CASIGGGRHNEQFF. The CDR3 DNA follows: TGTGCCAGTATAGGCGGGGGCCGCCACAATGAGCAGTTCTTC.

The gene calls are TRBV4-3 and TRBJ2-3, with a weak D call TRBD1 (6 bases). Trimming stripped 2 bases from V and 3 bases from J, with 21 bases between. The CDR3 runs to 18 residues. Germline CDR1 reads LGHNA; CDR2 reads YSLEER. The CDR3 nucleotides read TGCGCCAGCAGCCAACTAGCCCCCCCTTCACAGGGAACAGATACGCAGTATTTT. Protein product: CASSQLAPPSQGTDTQYF.

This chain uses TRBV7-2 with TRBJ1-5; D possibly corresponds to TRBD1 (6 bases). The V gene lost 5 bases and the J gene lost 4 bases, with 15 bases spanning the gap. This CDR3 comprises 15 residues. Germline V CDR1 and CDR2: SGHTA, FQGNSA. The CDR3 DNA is TGTGCCAGCAGCCCTCGTCCCGACAGGAATCAGCCCCAGCATTTT. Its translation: CASSPRPDRNQPQHF.

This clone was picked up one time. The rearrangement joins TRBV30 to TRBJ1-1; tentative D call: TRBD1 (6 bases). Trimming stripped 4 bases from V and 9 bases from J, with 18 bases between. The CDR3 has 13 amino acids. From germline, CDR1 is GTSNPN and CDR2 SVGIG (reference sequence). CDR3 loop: CAWTDPDRRKAFF. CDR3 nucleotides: TGTGCCTGGACCGACCCTGACAGGCGAAAAGCTTTCTTT.

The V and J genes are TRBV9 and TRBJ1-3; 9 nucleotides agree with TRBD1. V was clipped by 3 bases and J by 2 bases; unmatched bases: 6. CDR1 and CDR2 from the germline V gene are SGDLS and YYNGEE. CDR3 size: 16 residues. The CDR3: CASSAGQGRAGNTIYF. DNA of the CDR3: TGTGCCAGCAGCGCAGGACAGGGGAGAGCTGGAAACACCATATATTTT. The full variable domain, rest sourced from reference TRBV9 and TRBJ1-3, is DSGVTQTPKHLITATGQRVTLRCSPRSGDLSVYWYQQSLDQGLQFLIQYYNGEERAKGNILERFSAQQFPDLHSELNLSSLELGDSALYFCASSAGQGRAGNTIYFGEGSWLTVV.

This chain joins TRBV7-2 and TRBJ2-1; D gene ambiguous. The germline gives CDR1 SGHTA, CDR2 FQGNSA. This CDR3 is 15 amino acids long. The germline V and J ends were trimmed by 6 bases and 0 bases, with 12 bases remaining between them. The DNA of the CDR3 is TGTGCCAGCAGGTTCCTGACAAGCTCCTACAATGAGCAGTTCTTC. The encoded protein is CASRFLTSSYNEQFF.

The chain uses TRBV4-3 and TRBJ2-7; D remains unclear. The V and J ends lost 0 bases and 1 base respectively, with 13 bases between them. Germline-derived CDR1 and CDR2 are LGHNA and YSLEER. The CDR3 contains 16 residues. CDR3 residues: CASSQESVVGSYEQYF. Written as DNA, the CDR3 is TGCGCCAGCAGCCAAGAATCCGTGGTCGGGTCCTACGAGCAGTACTTC.

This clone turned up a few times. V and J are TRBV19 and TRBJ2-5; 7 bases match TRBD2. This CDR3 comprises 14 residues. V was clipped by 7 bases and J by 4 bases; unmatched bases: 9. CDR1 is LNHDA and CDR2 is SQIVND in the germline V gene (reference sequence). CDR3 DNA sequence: TGTGCCAGTACGTCTCGGGGGGAAGGAGAGACCCAGTACTTC. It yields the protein CASTSRGEGETQYF.

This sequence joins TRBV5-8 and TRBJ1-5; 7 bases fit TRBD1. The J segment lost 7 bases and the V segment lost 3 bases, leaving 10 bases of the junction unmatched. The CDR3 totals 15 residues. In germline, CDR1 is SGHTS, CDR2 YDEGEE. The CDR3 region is CASSSGRGDQQPQHF. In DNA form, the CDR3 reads TGTGCCAGCAGCTCGGGCAGGGGGGATCAACAGCCCCAGCATTTT.

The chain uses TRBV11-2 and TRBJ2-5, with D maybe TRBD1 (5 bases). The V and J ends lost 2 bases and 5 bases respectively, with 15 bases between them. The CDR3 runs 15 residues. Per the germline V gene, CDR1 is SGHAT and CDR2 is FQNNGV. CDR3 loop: CASSLIRGRKETQYF. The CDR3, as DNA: TGTGCCAGCAGCTTAATTAGGGGCCGAAAGGAGACCCAGTACTTC. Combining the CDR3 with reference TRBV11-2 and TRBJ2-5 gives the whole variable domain EAGVAQSPRYKIIEKRQSVAFWCNPISGHATLYWYQQILGQGPKLLIQFQNNGVVDDSQLPKDRFSAERLKGVDSTLKIQPAKLEDSAVYLCASSLIRGRKETQYFGPGTRLLVL.

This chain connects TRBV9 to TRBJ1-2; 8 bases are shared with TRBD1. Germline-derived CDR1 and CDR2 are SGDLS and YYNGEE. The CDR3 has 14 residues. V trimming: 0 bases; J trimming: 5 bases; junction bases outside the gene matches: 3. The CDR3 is CASSVGTGNYGYTF. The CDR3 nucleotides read TGTGCCAGCAGCGTAGGGACAGGGAATTATGGCTACACCTTC.